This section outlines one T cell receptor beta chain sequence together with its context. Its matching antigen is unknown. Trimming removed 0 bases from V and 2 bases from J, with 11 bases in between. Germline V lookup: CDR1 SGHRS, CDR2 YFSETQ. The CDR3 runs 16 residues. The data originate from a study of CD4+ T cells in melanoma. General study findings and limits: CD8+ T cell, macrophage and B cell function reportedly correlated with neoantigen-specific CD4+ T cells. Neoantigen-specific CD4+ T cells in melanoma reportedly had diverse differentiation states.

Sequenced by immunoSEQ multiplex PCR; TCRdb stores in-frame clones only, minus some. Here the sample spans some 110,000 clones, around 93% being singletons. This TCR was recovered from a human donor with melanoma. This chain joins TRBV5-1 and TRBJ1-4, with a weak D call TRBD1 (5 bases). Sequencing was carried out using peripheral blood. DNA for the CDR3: TGCGCCAGCAGCTTGGCCGGGGGGACGACTAATGAAAAACTGTTTTTT. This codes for CASSLAGGTTNEKLFF.